These 9 T cell receptor beta chains were sequenced from one sample in a study of blood T cell repertoires in COVID-19. Sequenced by immunoSEQ multiplex PCR; TCRdb stores in-frame clones only, minus some. Among around 76,000 clones listed, roughly 83% were seen once. Sample: peripheral blood. These receptors were collected from a man in his thirties or forties with COVID-19, enrolled during active disease.

This chain uses TRBV9 with TRBJ2-7; tentative D call: TRBD2 (5 bases). The CDR3 has 14 residues. Germline CDR1 SGDLS, CDR2 YYNGEE. V was pared by 7 bases and J by 2 bases, with 16 bases between. The CDR3 region is CASGGDDPTYEQYF. In nucleotides, the CDR3 is TGTGCCAGCGGAGGAGACGACCCAACCTACGAGCAGTACTTC.

This clone has only one observation. The chain employs TRBV6-2 or TRBV6-3 and TRBJ2-5, with TRBD2 matching over 11 bases. V dropped 5 bases and J dropped 5; count of bases not matched to a gene: 4. The length of the CDR3 is 14 residues. Germline lookup yields CDR1 MNHEY and CDR2 SVGEGT. Written as DNA, the CDR3 is TGTGCCAGCAGTCTTAGCGGGAGGGGGGAGACCCAGTACTTC. Its translation is CASSLSGRGETQYF.

In its sample, this clone was seen once. The chain combines TRBV6-5 with TRBJ2-1, with TRBD2 matching 8 bases. The CDR3 sequence is 16 residues long. Trimming at V came to 4 bases and at J to 8 bases, leaving 13 bases not matched to a gene. The germline V gene has CDR1 MNHEY and CDR2 SVGAGI. The CDR3 spells CASSSTFGSGSYEQFF. CDR3 bases: TGTGCCAGCAGTTCTACCTTTGGCAGCGGGAGCTATGAGCAGTTCTTC.

The rearrangement joins TRBV4-1 to TRBJ1-4; possible D gene TRBD1, 6 bases. Trimming left V 5 bases short and J 4 bases short, with 14 bases between. The length of the CDR3 is 15 residues. Germline V gives CDR1 MGHRA, CDR2 YSYEKL. The CDR3 nucleotides read TGCGCCAGCAGCGTCATCAAAGGGGGTAATGAAAAACTGTTTTTT. Amino acids: CASSVIKGGNEKLFF.

CDR3 sequence (DNA): TGTGCCAGCAGTCCACAGACAGGGGGGCTCTACGAGCAGTACTTC. Translation: CASSPQTGGLYEQYF. This chain uses TRBV28 with TRBJ2-7; 9 positions agree with TRBD1. This CDR3 comprises 15 residues. In germline, CDR1 is MDHEN, CDR2 SYDVKM. The V segment lost 5 bases and the J segment 3 bases; nucleotides outside the gene matches: 8.

This sequence joins TRBV7-8 and TRBJ2-1; 10 nucleotides match TRBD2. Germline-derived CDR1 and CDR2 are SGHVS and FQNEAQ. J was trimmed by 0 bases and V by 3 bases; bases with no gene match: 5. The CDR3 contains 17 residues. Here the CDR3 DNA reads TGTGCCAGCAGCTTGAGTGCTAGCGGGAGCTCCTACAATGAGCAGTTCTTC. Translating it yields CASSLSASGSSYNEQFF.

The chain recombines TRBV20-1 with TRBJ2-3, with 8 bases identical to TRBD2. The CDR3 covers 11 residues. CDR1 DFQATT and CDR2 SNEGSKA come from the germline V gene (reference sequence). The CDR3 loop reads CSGRGADTQYF. DNA of the CDR3: TGCAGCGGGAGGGGGGCAGATACGCAGTATTTT.

The chain links TRBV6-5 to TRBJ1-5; D possibly corresponds to TRBD1 (6 bases). Trimming took 5 bases from V and 7 from J, leaving 12 bases between them. CDR1 is MNHEY and CDR2 is SVGAGI in the germline V gene. The CDR3 spans 13 residues. The CDR3 coding sequence is TGTGCCAGCAGTCAACAGGGTGGACAGCCCCAGCATTTT. Translation gives CASSQQGGQPQHF.

This clone was counted only a few times. V usage is TRBV10-2 and J usage is TRBJ2-3, with 10 bases that match TRBD2. Germline V gene sequence: CDR1 WSHSY, CDR2 SAAADI. The ends lost 2 bases at V and 5 bases at J; junction bases unmatched: 1. This CDR3 has 14 amino acids. The CDR3 sequence: CASSEASGRDTQYF. DNA of the CDR3: TGCGCCAGCAGTGAGGCTAGCGGGAGAGATACGCAGTATTTT.